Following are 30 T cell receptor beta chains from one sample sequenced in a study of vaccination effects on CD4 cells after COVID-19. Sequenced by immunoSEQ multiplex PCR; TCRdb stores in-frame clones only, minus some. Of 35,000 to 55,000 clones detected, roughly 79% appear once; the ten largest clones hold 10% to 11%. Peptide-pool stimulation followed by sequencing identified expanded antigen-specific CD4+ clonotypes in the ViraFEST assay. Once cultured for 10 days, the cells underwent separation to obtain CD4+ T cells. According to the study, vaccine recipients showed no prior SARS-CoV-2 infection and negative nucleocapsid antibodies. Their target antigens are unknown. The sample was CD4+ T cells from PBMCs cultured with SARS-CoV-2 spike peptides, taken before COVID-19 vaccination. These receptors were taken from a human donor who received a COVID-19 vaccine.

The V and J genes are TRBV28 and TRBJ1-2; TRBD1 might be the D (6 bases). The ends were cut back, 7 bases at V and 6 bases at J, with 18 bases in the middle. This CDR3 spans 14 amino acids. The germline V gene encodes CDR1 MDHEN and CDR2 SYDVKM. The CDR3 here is CASTELTGKDGYTF. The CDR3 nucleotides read TGTGCCAGCACAGAATTAACAGGGAAGGATGGCTACACCTTC.

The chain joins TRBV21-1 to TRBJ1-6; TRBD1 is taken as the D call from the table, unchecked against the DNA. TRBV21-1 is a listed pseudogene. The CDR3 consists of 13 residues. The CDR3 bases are TGTGCCAGCAGCGAGCAGGGTTTGACACCCCTCCACTTT. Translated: CASSEQGLTPLHF.

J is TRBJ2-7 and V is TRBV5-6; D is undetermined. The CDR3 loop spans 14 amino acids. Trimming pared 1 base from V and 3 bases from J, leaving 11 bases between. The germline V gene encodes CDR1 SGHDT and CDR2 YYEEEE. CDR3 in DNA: TGTGCCAGCAGCTTGAGGTTCCAAGACTACGAGCAGTACGTC. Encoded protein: CASSLRFQDYEQYV.

The CDR3 protein is CASSTGTGASTDTQYF. The DNA for the CDR3 is TGTGCCAGCAGTACAGGGACCGGGGCGAGCACAGATACGCAGTATTTT. The genes are TRBV25-1 and TRBJ2-3; perhaps TRBD1 as D (6 bases). The CDR3 has 16 residues. Trimming stripped 5 bases from V and 0 bases from J, with 15 bases between. Germline V gene lookup returns CDR1 MGHDK and CDR2 SYGVNS.

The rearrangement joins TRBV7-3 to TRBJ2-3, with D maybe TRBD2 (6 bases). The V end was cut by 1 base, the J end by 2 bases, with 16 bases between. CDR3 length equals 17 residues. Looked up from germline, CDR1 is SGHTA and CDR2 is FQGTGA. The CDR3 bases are TGTGCCAGCAGCTTAAGTAGTGGGAGGACGTTCACAGATACGCAGTATTTT. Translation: CASSLSSGRTFTDTQYF.

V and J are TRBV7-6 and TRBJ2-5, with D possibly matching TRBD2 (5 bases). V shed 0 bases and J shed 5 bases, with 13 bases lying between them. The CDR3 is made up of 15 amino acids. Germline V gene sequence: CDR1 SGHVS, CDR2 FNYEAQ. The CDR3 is CASSLAHHRGETQYF. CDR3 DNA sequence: TGTGCCAGCAGCTTAGCACACCACCGAGGGGAGACCCAGTACTTC.

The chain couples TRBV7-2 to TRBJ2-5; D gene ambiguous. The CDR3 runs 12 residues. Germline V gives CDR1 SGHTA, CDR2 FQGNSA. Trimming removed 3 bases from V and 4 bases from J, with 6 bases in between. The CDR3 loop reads CASSFGRETQYF. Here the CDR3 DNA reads TGTGCCAGCAGCTTCGGTCGAGAGACCCAGTACTTC.

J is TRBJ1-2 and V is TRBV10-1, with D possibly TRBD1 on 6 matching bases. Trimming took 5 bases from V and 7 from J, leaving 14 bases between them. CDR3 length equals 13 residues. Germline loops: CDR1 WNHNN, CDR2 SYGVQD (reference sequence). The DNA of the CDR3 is TGCGCCAGCAGTTGGGGGCACAGGGCTGGCTACACCTTC. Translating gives CASSWGHRAGYTF.

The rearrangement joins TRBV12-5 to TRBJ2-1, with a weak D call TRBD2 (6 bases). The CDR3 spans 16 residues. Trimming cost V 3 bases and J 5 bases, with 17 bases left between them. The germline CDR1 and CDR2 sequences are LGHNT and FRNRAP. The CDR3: CASGFGGRSFHNEQFF. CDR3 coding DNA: TGTGCTAGTGGTTTCGGGGGTAGGAGTTTCCACAATGAGCAGTTCTTC.

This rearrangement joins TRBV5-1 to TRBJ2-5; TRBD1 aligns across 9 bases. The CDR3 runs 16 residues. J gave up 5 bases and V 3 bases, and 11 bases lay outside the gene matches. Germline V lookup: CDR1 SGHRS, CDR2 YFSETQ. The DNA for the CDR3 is TGCGCCAGCAGCTCTGTTATACAGGGGGCGGAGGAGACCCAGTACTTC. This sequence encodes CASSSVIQGAEETQYF.

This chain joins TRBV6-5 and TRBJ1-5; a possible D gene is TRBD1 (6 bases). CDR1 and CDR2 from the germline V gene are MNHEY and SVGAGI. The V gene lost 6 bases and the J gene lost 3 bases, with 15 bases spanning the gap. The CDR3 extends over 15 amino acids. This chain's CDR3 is CASSPGTQNNQPQHF. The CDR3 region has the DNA TGTGCCAGCAGCCCCGGGACACAAAACAATCAGCCCCAGCATTTT.

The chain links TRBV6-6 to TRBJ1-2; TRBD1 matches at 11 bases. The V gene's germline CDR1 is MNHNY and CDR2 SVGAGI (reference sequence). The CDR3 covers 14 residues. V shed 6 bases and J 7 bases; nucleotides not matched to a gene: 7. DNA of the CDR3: TGTGCCAGCAGGGTAGGGGACAGGGGGTCTGGCTACACCTTC. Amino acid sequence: CASRVGDRGSGYTF.

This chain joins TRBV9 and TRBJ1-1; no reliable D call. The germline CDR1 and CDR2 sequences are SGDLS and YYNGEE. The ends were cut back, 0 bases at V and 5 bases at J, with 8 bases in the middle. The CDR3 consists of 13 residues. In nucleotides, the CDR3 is TGTGCCAGCAGCGTAGGGGTTGAGACTGAAGCTTTCTTT. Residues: CASSVGVETEAFF. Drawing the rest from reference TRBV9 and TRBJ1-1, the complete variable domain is DSGVTQTPKHLITATGQRVTLRCSPRSGDLSVYWYQQSLDQGLQFLIQYYNGEERAKGNILERFSAQQFPDLHSELNLSSLELGDSALYFCASSVGVETEAFFGQGTRLTVV.

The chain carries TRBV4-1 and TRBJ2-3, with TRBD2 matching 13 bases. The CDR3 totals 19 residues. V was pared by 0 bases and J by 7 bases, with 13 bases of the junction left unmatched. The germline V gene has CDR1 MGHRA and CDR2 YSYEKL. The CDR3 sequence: CASSQDFRGLAGWRNTQYF. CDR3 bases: TGCGCCAGCAGCCAAGATTTCCGGGGACTAGCGGGGTGGCGAAATACGCAGTATTTT.

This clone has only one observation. Here the CDR3 DNA reads TGTGCCAGCAGCCCTCTCACCTCAACAGGGCAGCAGTACGTC. Translating gives CASSPLTSTGQQYV. The chain carries TRBV14 and TRBJ2-7; tentative D call: TRBD1 (6 bases). Trimming removed 4 bases from V and 8 bases from J, with 18 bases in between. Germline V CDR1 and CDR2: SGHDN, FVKESK. CDR3 length equals 14 residues.

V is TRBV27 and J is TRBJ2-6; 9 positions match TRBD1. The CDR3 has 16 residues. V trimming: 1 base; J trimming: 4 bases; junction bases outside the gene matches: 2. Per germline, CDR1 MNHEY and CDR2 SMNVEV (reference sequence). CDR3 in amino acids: CASSLWTGVGANVLTF. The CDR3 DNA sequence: TGTGCCAGCAGTTTATGGACAGGGGTCGGGGCCAACGTCCTGACTTTC. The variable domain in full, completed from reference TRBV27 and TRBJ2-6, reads EAQVTQNPRYLITVTGKKLTVTCSQNMNHEYMSWYRQDPGLGLRQIYYSMNVEVTDKGDVPEGYKVSRKEKRNFPLILESPSPNQTSLYFCASSLWTGVGANVLTFGAGSRLTVL.

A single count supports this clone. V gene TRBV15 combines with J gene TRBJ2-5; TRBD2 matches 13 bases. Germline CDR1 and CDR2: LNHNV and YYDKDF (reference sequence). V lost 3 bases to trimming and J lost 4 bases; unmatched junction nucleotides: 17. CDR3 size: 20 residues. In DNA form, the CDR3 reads TGTGCCACCAGCAGTTCCGTCCCGGGACTAGCGGGGAAAATTGGAGAGACCCAGTACTTC. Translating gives CATSSSVPGLAGKIGETQYF.

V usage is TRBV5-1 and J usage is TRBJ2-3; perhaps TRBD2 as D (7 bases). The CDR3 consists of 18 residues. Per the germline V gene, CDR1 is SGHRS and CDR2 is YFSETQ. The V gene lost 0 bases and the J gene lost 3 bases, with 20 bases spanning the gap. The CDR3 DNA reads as TGCGCCAGCAGCTTGGTATTTGGAGGGGGGGGCGGTACAGATACGCAGTATTTT. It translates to CASSLVFGGGGGTDTQYF.

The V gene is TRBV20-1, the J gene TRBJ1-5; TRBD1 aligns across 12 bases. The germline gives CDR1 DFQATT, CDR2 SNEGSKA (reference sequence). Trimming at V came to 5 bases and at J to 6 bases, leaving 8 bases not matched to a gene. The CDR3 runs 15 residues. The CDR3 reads CSAREGQGASQPQHF. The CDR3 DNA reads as TGCAGTGCTCGTGAGGGACAGGGGGCCTCTCAGCCCCAGCATTTT.

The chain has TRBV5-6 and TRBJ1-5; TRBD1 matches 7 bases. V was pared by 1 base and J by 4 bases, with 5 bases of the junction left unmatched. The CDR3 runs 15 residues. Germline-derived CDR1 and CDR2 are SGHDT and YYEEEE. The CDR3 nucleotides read TGTGCCAGCAGCTTGAGGCAACAGGGGAATCAGCCCCAGCATTTT. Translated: CASSLRQQGNQPQHF.

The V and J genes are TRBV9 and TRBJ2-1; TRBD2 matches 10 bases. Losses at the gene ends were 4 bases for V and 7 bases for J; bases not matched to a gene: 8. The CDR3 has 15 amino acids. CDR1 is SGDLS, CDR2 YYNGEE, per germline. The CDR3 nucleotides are TGTGCCAGCAGCTTCAGCGGGGGGGCCTGGAATGAGCAGTTCTTC. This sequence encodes CASSFSGGAWNEQFF.

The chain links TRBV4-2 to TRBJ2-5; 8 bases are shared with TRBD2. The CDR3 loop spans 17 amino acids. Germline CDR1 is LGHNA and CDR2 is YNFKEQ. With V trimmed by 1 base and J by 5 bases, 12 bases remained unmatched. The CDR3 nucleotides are TGTGCCAGCAGCCAAGGGAGTGCCGGGGGGGCCCGGGAGACCCAGTACTTC. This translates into CASSQGSAGGARETQYF.

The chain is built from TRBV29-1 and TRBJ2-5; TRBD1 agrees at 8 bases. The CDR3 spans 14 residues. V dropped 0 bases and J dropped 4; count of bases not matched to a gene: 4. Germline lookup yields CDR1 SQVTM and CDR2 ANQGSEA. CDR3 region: CSVEDSGQGETQYF. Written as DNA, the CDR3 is TGCAGCGTTGAAGATTCAGGACAGGGAGAGACCCAGTACTTC.

CDR3 residues: CASSSGRGTVGELFF. The CDR3 coding sequence is TGTGCCAGCAGCTCAGGACGGGGAACGGTCGGGGAGCTGTTTTTT. The chain carries TRBV5-4 and TRBJ2-2; the D gene is possibly TRBD2 (5 bases). V shed 3 bases and J shed 7 bases, with 16 bases lying between them. The germline V gene encodes CDR1 SGHNT and CDR2 YYREEE (reference sequence). CDR3 size: 15 residues.

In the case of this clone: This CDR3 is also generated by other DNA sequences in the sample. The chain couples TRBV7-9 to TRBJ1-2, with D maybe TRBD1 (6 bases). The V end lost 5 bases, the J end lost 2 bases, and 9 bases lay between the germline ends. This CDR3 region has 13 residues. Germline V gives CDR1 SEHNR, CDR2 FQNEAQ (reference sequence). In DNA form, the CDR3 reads TGTGCCAGCAGCCCAGGACAGAACTATGGCTACACCTTC. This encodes CASSPGQNYGYTF.

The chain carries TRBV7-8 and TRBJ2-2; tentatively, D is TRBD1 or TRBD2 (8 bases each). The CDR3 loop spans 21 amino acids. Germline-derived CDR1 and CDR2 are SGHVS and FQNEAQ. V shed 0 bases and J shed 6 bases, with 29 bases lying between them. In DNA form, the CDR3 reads TGTGCCAGCAGCTTAGCCCGGACAGGGAAAACGGCGGGGGGAATTGCCGGGGAGCTGTTTTTT. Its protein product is CASSLARTGKTAGGIAGELFF.

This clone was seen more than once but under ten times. In DNA form, the CDR3 reads TGTGCCTGTCGGATCGGCACAGATACGCAGTATTTT. Protein product: CACRIGTDTQYF. The rearrangement uses TRBV7-2 and TRBJ2-3; D remains unclear. CDR3 size: 12 residues. V lost 11 bases, J lost 1 base, and 10 bases lay in between. The germline V gene encodes CDR1 SGHTA and CDR2 FQGNSA.

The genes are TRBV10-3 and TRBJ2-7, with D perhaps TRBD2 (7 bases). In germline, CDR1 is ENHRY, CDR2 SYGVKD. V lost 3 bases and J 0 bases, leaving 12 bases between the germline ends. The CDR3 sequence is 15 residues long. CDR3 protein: CAISERGGDSYEQYV. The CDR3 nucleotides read TGTGCCATCAGTGAAAGGGGGGGAGACTCCTACGAGCAGTACGTC.

CDR3 coding DNA: TGTGCCAGCAGCTTAGTGGTCGGGGAACGGTACACCTTC. Residues: CASSLVVGERYTF. The V and J genes are TRBV7-9 and TRBJ1-2; unclear D gene. With 1 base removed from V and 11 bases from J, the gap between germline ends came to 14 bases. CDR3 size: 13 residues. From germline, CDR1 is SEHNR and CDR2 FQNEAQ (reference sequence). Together with reference TRBV7-9 and TRBJ1-2, the CDR3 gives the full variable domain: DTGVSQNPRHKITKRGQNVTFRCDPISEHNRLYWYRQTLGQGPEFLTYFQNEAQLEKSRLLSDRFSAERPKGSFSTLEIQRTEQGDSAMYLCASSLVVGERYTFGSGTRLTVV.

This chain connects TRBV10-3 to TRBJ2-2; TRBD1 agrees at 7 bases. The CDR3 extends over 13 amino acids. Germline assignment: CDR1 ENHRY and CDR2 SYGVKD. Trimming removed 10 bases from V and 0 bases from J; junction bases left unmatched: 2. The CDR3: CATGQTNTGELFF. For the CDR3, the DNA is TGTGCCACGGGACAGACGAACACCGGGGAGCTGTTTTTT.